This TCR beta chain was retrieved from a study of spatial heterogeneity in lung cancer. The time point was: sample taken at primary tumor resection. Each CDR3 protein is one row after TCRdb ran MiXCR on the 5' RACE reads. The repertoire includes about 38,000 distinct CDR3 sequences, 7.5% of them detected once, and 25% to 35% sits in the top ten. In this sample, this clonotype turned up a few times. The trim removed 5 bases at V and 3 bases at J, leaving 3 bases unmatched. The germline CDR1 and CDR2 sequences are DFQATT and SNEGSKA (reference sequence). This CDR3 contains 13 residues. V and J are TRBV20-1 and TRBJ1-2, with 10 bases aligning to TRBD1. Sequenced here: PBMCs, sampled at surgery. The sequence derives from a male donor with early-stage non-small cell lung cancer. The CDR3 is CSAPGTGDYGYTF. DNA of the CDR3: TGCAGTGCTCCCGGGACAGGGGACTATGGCTACACCTTC.